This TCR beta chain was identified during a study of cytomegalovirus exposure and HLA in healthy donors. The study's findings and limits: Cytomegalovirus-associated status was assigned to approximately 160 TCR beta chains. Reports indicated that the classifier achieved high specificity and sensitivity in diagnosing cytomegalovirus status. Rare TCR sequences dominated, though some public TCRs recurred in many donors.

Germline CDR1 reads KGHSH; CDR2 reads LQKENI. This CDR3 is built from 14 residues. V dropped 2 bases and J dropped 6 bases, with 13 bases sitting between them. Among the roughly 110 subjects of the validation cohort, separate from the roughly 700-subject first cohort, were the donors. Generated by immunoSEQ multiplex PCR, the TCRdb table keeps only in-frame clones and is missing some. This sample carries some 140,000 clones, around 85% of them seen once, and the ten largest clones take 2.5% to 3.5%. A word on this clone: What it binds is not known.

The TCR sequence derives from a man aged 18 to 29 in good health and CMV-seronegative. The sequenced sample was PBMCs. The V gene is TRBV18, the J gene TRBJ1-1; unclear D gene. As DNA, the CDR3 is TGTGCCAGCTCACCAGTGAGCATGAGCCCTGAAGCTTTCTTT. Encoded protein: CASSPVSMSPEAFF. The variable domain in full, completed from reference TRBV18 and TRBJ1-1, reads NAGVMQNPRHLVRRRGQEARLRCSPMKGHSHVYWYRQLPEEGLKFMVYLQKENIIDESGMPKERFSAEFPKEGPSILRIQQVVRGDSAAYFCASSPVSMSPEAFFGQGTRLTVV.